Following are 31 T cell receptor delta chains from one sample sequenced in a study of Vδ1+ human thymocytes. General study results and limits: Highly polyclonal TRG and TRD repertoires with Gaussian CDR3 length distributions appeared in thymus.

Sequences come from RNA converted to cDNA by reverse transcription. CDR3 amplicons came from multiplex PCR with pooled V-gene forward and constant-region reverse primers. TCRdb fed the multiplex PCR reads to CATT. Among 45,000 to 75,000 delta-chain clones listed, roughly 15% were seen once. The antigens for these receptors are not known. Specimen: Vdelta1+ gamma-delta thymocytes from the thymus. The subset: FACS-sorted CD3+ TCRalphabeta- TCRVdelta1+ TCRVdelta2- thymocytes. The receptor source for this set is a girl under three years old who had congenital heart surgery.

This chain connects TRDV1 to TRDJ1, with D possibly TRDD3 on 6 matching bases. The CDR3 is 25 residues long. The germline CDR1 and CDR2 sequences are TSWWSYY and QGS. V gave up 1 base and J gave up 2 bases, with 41 bases separating them. In nucleotides, the CDR3 is TGTGCTCTTGGGGAACAAGTCGACCCCCCCGTCCTAGTCTCTGGGGAACCCCCGGGGACCGATAAACTCATCTTT. This encodes CALGEQVDPPVLVSGEPPGTDKLIF.

Note on this clone: Germline is not matched at one junction end, which may reflect a read error. Other DNA sequences in the sample encode the same CDR3. The V call is TRAV29/DV5, the J call TRDJ1; the D call may be TRDD2 or TRDD3 (5 bases each). The length of the CDR3 is 19 residues. The germline gives CDR1 NSMFDY, CDR2 ISSIKDK. The CDR3 here is CAASPLFPNLSVGTDKLIF. In DNA, the CDR3 is TGTGCCGCAAGCCCCCTCTTCCCAAACCTATCGGTGGGGACCGATAAACTCATCTTT.

This clone is medium-sized (0.01 to 0.1%). The V gene is TRDV2, the J gene TRDJ1, with 11 nucleotides matching TRDD3. With 1 base clipped from V and 0 bases from J, the junction kept 9 bases outside the gene matches. Germline CDR1 GEAIGNYY, CDR2 EKD. The CDR3 is made up of 18 amino acids. The CDR3 spells CACDTVLGDTSYTDKLIF. In DNA form, the CDR3 reads TGTGCCTGTGACACAGTCCTGGGGGATACTTCGTACACCGATAAACTCATCTTT.

This clone was recorded a few times. The rearrangement joins TRDV1 to TRDJ1, with 7 bases fitting TRDD3. This CDR3 spans 18 amino acids. J was trimmed by 1 base and V by 4 bases; bases with no gene match: 15. Germline CDR1 reads TSWWSYY; CDR2 reads QGS. This CDR3 reads CALGALIPGDRVTDKLIF. The DNA for the CDR3 is TGTGCTCTTGGGGCCCTTATCCCCGGGGATAGAGTCACCGATAAACTCATCTTT.

Points on this clone: Different DNA sequences within this sample yield the same CDR3. The V call is TRDV2, the J call TRDJ1; 7 bases align to TRDD3. CDR3 length: 18 amino acids. Germline V gene sequence: CDR1 GEAIGNYY, CDR2 EKD. V was clipped by 5 bases and J by 0 bases; unmatched bases: 17. The CDR3 DNA reads TGTGCCTGTGCCCAGGTCAGGTTTGGGATACCGTACACCGATAAACTCATCTTT. Its protein is CACAQVRFGIPYTDKLIF.

V is TRDV1 and J is TRDJ1; D might be TRDD3 (6 bases). The CDR3 runs 17 residues. Germline loops: CDR1 TSWWSYY, CDR2 QGS. Trimming left V 1 base short and J 0 bases short, with 15 bases between. The CDR3 DNA reads as TGTGCTCTTGGGGAACCCACGGAATGGGGATACACCGATAAACTCATCTTT. Translated, it gives CALGEPTEWGYTDKLIF.

Notes on this clone: The sample holds other DNA sequences that translate to the same CDR3. The rearrangement joins TRDV1 to TRDJ1; 10 bases map to TRDD3. Germline CDR1 and CDR2: TSWWSYY and QGS. CDR3 length: 19 residues. V gave up 6 bases and J gave up 0 bases; unmatched junction bases: 16. The CDR3 spells CALGGGYVRSVGYTDKLIF. DNA of the CDR3: TGTGCTCTTGGAGGGGGATACGTAAGAAGTGTGGGGTACACCGATAAACTCATCTTT.

This clone was found many times. The chain joins TRDV2 to TRDJ1; D is possibly TRDD3 (6 bases). The CDR3 is made up of 18 amino acids. V lost 0 bases, J lost 2 bases, and 21 bases lay in between. CDR1 and CDR2 from the germline V gene are GEAIGNYY and EKD. The CDR3 protein is CACDTLALLWGPTDKLIF. CDR3 sequence (DNA): TGTGCCTGTGACACCCTCGCTCTTCTCTGGGGTCCTACCGATAAACTCATCTTT.

The chain couples TRDV1 to TRDJ1; TRDD3 matches at 7 bases. In germline, CDR1 is TSWWSYY, CDR2 QGS. The CDR3 totals 22 residues. With 5 bases clipped from V and 3 bases from J, the junction kept 30 bases outside the gene matches. In DNA, the CDR3 is TGTGCTCTTGGGACCGGGCCTCAACACTTAAGTACTGGGGCTCCCCCGGCCGATAAACTCATCTTT. Translated, it gives CALGTGPQHLSTGAPPADKLIF.

This clone was detected a few times. V is TRDV1 and J is TRDJ1; D gene uncertain. The ends were cut back, 1 base at V and 8 bases at J, with 14 bases in the middle. Per germline, CDR1 TSWWSYY and CDR2 QGS. This CDR3 region has 14 residues. Here the CDR3 reads CALGEHVSTGKLIF. The CDR3 nucleotides read TGTGCTCTTGGGGAACACGTTTCTACGGGGAAACTCATCTTT.

This clone was picked up a small number of times. This chain uses TRDV1 with TRDJ1; no reliable D call. The CDR3 extends over 18 amino acids. Trimming took 0 bases from V and 3 from J, leaving 20 bases between them. CDR1 is TSWWSYY, CDR2 QGS, per germline. The DNA for the CDR3 is TGTGCTCTTGGGGAACTAATGCCTCCCCTTGCACCCGCCGATAAACTCATCTTT. Amino acid sequence: CALGELMPPLAPADKLIF.

The chain has TRDV1 and TRDJ1; TRDD3 is a possible D gene (8 bases). The CDR3 sequence is 22 residues long. Looked up from germline, CDR1 is TSWWSYY and CDR2 is QGS. Trimming removed 2 bases at V and 1 base at J, with 32 bases between. In nucleotides, the CDR3 is TGTGCTCTTGGGGAATCGTTCCTACCCAGCCCGTACTGGGGGCCGGGCACCGATAAACTCATCTTT. Translating gives CALGESFLPSPYWGPGTDKLIF.

This clone has a handful of counts. This chain uses TRDV1 with TRDJ1; 7 nucleotides align to TRDD2. Per germline, CDR1 TSWWSYY and CDR2 QGS. J gave up 2 bases and V 2 bases, and 11 bases lay outside the gene matches. The CDR3 contains 17 residues. The CDR3 nucleotides read TGTGCTCTTGGGGAAGGCCTTCCTCCTACCAAGACCGATAAACTCATCTTT. It encodes CALGEGLPPTKTDKLIF.

The V call is TRDV1, the J call TRDJ1; D call uncertain. The CDR3 covers 17 residues. The ends were cut back, 1 base at V and 2 bases at J, with 17 bases in the middle. Germline CDR1 is TSWWSYY and CDR2 is QGS. CDR3 sequence: CALGEQVHPRGTDKLIF. The CDR3 DNA follows: TGTGCTCTTGGGGAACAGGTGCACCCCAGAGGGACCGATAAACTCATCTTT.

The chain carries TRDV1 and TRDJ1, with 9 positions matching TRDD3. Germline V lookup: CDR1 TSWWSYY, CDR2 QGS. The trim removed 1 base at V and 0 bases at J, leaving 33 bases unmatched. CDR3 length: 26 residues. CDR3 loop: CALGEPAVTLVPSTLLGEPYTDKLIF. The CDR3, as DNA: TGTGCTCTTGGGGAACCAGCGGTTACTCTAGTTCCGAGCACCTTACTGGGGGAGCCTTACACCGATAAACTCATCTTT.

This clone showed up just a few times. The same CDR3 can be traced to other DNA sequences in this sample. This chain connects TRDV2 to TRDJ1, with 13 positions matching TRDD3. CDR1 and CDR2 (germline): GEAIGNYY, EKD. This CDR3 spans 18 amino acids. The V and J ends lost 0 bases and 6 bases, in that order; junction bases with no gene match: 12. In nucleotides, the CDR3 is TGTGCCTGTGACACCGGGGGTGTACTGGGGGATACGGTGAATAAACTCATCTTT. Amino acid sequence: CACDTGGVLGDTVNKLIF.

The chain combines TRDV1 with TRDJ1, with a tentative D call TRDD3 (6 bases). CDR3 length equals 14 residues. The V gene's germline CDR1 is TSWWSYY and CDR2 QGS. Trimming pared 7 bases from V and 1 base from J, leaving 13 bases between. The CDR3 nucleotides are TGTGCTCTTGAAGATACGTCCGGCACCGATAAACTCATCTTT. Encoded protein: CALEDTSGTDKLIF.

The chain carries TRDV1 and TRDJ1; 8 bases map to TRDD3. Germline V gene sequence: CDR1 TSWWSYY, CDR2 QGS. Germline trimming cut 1 base from V and 0 bases from J; bases unmatched to any gene: 7. There are 17 residues in the CDR3. The CDR3 loop reads CALGERPGGQYTDKLIF. The CDR3 region has the DNA TGTGCTCTTGGGGAACGGCCTGGGGGACAGTACACCGATAAACTCATCTTT.

The table lists this clone with a few counts. The chain carries TRDV1 and TRDJ1; 8 bases agree with TRDD3. The length of the CDR3 is 21 residues. Germline V gene lookup returns CDR1 TSWWSYY and CDR2 QGS. V trimming: 5 bases; J trimming: 1 base; junction bases outside the gene matches: 24. In DNA form, the CDR3 reads TGTGCTCTTGGGAAAGACATCCTCCCCCAGGGGATACCTACCTTCACCGATAAACTCATCTTT. It translates to CALGKDILPQGIPTFTDKLIF.

J is TRDJ1 and V is TRDV1; D unclear. The CDR3 runs 17 residues. V lost 5 bases to trimming and J lost 0 bases, with 19 bases between them. Germline V gives CDR1 TSWWSYY, CDR2 QGS. The CDR3 protein is CALGIRSGVLYTDKLIF. The DNA for the CDR3 is TGTGCTCTTGGGATCCGATCCGGGGTCTTGTACACCGATAAACTCATCTTT.

The rearrangement uses TRDV1 and TRDJ1; 12 bases agree with TRDD3. The CDR3 has 23 residues. V trimming: 2 bases; J trimming: 7 bases; junction bases outside the gene matches: 29. Looked up from germline, CDR1 is TSWWSYY and CDR2 is QGS. CDR3 residues: CALGESRPYPISGGYAGYFKLIF. The CDR3 DNA reads TGTGCTCTTGGGGAAAGCAGGCCCTACCCGATTTCTGGGGGATACGCCGGTTATTTTAAACTCATCTTT.

This clone was picked up a small number of times. The chain is built from TRDV1 and TRDJ1; TRDD3 matches 11 bases. The CDR3 spans 19 residues. Germline-derived CDR1 and CDR2 are TSWWSYY and QGS. Trimming cost V 4 bases and J 2 bases; bases outside gene matches: 15. CDR3 residues: CALGVNLPLWGIRTDKLIF. CDR3 DNA: TGTGCTCTTGGGGTAAATCTTCCCCTATGGGGGATACGAACCGATAAACTCATCTTT.

This clone was seen a handful of times. This chain links TRDV1 with TRDJ1; 9 bases map to TRDD3. The germline V gene encodes CDR1 TSWWSYY and CDR2 QGS. The CDR3 covers 19 residues. V trimming: 1 base; J trimming: 0 bases; junction bases outside the gene matches: 12. CDR3 sequence (DNA): TGTGCTCTTGGGGAACCCTCCTATGGGGATACGAAAAACACCGATAAACTCATCTTT. Protein product: CALGEPSYGDTKNTDKLIF.

This clone showed up just a few times. Compared with germline, one end of the junction differs, possibly owing to a read error. This CDR3 is also generated by other DNA sequences in the sample. V gene TRDV2 combines with J gene TRDJ1, with TRDD3 matching 7 bases. Per germline, CDR1 GEAIGNYY and CDR2 EKD. The CDR3 totals 20 residues. DNA of the CDR3: TGTGCCTGTGACACCGGACTATTCCCCCTCAAGAGCGGGGGATGGACAAAACTCATCTTC. This sequence encodes CACDTGLFPLKSGGWTKLIF.

Concerning this clone itself: This may come from a read error, since a much larger clone is one base off. V is TRDV2 and J is TRDJ1; D is perhaps TRDD3 (5 bases). The CDR3 runs 16 residues. Germline V CDR1 and CDR2: GEAIGNYY, EKD. The CDR3 is CARDPIRSPNTDKLIF. The CDR3 DNA reads TGTGCCCGTGACCCAATACGAAGCCCGAACACCGATAAACTCATCTTT.

This clone appeared a few times. The junction and the germline gene differ at one end; a read error may be behind it. The chain links TRDV2 to TRDJ1; the match to TRDD3 covers 8 bases. The CDR3 runs to 17 residues. Germline CDR1 is GEAIGNYY and CDR2 is EKD. The CDR3 DNA sequence: TGTGCCTGTGACACCTCCTTAGGGGATACTTTCACCGATAGACTCATCTTT. This encodes CACDTSLGDTFTDRLIF.

The gene calls are TRDV1 and TRDJ1, with 10 positions matching TRDD3. V trimming: 0 bases; J trimming: 0 bases; junction bases outside the gene matches: 16. The CDR3 has 21 amino acids. Germline V gene data show CDR1 as TSWWSYY and CDR2 as QGS. The CDR3 DNA follows: TGTGCTCTTGGGGAACTAGGAAGCGTCCTTCATACTGGGGGATACACCGATAAACTCATCTTT. This gives the protein CALGELGSVLHTGGYTDKLIF.

This clone was seen a few times. The chain recombines TRDV1 with TRDJ1, with 9 bases fitting TRDD3. V was pared by 6 bases and J by 1 base, with 12 bases of the junction left unmatched. The CDR3 has 17 residues. The V gene's germline CDR1 is TSWWSYY and CDR2 QGS. Written as DNA, the CDR3 is TGTGCTCTTGGAGACCGGGGGGGATACAAGGCCACCGATAAACTCATCTTT. The encoded protein is CALGDRGGYKATDKLIF.

This clone turned up a few times. The chain joins TRDV1 to TRDJ1; D not resolved. V lost 0 bases, J lost 3 bases, and 14 bases lay in between. This CDR3 spans 16 amino acids. CDR1 is TSWWSYY and CDR2 is QGS in the germline V gene. The DNA for the CDR3 is TGTGCTCTTGGGGAACTCGGGGCGCAGATGGCCGATAAACTCATCTTT. This gives the protein CALGELGAQMADKLIF.

J is TRDJ1 and V is TRDV2, with 10 bases matching TRDD3. Germline V gene lookup returns CDR1 GEAIGNYY and CDR2 EKD. V dropped 5 bases and J dropped 3; count of bases not matched to a gene: 20. CDR3 length equals 19 residues. CDR3 sequence: CACGEGLPLWGIMSDKLIF. The DNA of the CDR3 is TGTGCCTGTGGCGAAGGCCTTCCTCTCTGGGGGATAATGTCCGATAAACTCATCTTT.

This clone was detected a few times. The chain couples TRDV1 to TRDJ1; 7 bases line up with TRDD3. The J segment lost 0 bases and the V segment lost 5 bases, leaving 18 bases of the junction unmatched. The germline V gene has CDR1 TSWWSYY and CDR2 QGS. The CDR3 consists of 19 residues. CDR3 bases: TGTGCTCTTGGGAAGGAGGCCTTCTTTCGTACTGGGGACACCGATAAACTCATCTTT. Encoded protein: CALGKEAFFRTGDTDKLIF.